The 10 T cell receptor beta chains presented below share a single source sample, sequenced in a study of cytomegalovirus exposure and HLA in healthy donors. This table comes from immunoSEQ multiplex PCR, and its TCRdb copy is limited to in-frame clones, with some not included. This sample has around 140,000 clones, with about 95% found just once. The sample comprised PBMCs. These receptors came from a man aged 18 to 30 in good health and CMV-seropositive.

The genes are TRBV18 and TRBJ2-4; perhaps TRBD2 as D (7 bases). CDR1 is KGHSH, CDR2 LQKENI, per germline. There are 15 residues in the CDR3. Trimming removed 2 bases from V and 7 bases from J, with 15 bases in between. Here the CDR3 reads CASSPYQQGGNIQYF. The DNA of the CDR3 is TGTGCCAGCTCACCATATCAACAGGGAGGGAACATTCAGTACTTC.

DNA for the CDR3: TGTGCCAGCAGACTACTAGCGGGAGCGCCAAAAGCAGCGGGAAACATTCAGTACTTC. This codes for CASRLLAGAPKAAGNIQYF. This sequence joins TRBV27 and TRBJ2-4, with TRBD2 matching over 11 bases. The CDR3 is 19 residues long. Trimming removed 6 bases from V and 6 bases from J; junction bases left unmatched: 19. Germline V lookup: CDR1 MNHEY, CDR2 SMNVEV (reference sequence).

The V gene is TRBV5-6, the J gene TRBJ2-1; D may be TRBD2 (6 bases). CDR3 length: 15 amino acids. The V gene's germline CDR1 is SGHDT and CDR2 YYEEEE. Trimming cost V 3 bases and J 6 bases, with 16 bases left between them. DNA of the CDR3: TGTGCCAGCAGCTGGACTAATACAGGAGTCAATGAGCAGTTCTTC. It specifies CASSWTNTGVNEQFF.

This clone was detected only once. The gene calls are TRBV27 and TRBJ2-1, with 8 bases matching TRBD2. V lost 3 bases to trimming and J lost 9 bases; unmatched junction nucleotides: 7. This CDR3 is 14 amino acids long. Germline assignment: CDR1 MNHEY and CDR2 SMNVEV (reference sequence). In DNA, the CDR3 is TGTGCCAGCAGTTTGATGGCGGGAGGAAGTGAGCAGTTCTTC. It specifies CASSLMAGGSEQFF.

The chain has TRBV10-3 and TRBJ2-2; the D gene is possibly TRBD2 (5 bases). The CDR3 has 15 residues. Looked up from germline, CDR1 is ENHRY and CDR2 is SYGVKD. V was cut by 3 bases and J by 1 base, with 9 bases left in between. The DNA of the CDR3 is TGTGCCATCAGTGAAGGGAGTATGAACACCGGGGAGCTGTTTTTT. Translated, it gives CAISEGSMNTGELFF.

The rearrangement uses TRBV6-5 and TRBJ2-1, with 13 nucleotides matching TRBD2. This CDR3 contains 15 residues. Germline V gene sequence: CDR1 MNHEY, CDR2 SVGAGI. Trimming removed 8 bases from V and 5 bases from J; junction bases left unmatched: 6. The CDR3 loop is CASGLGLAGDNEQFF. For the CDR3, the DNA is TGTGCCAGCGGACTAGGACTAGCGGGGGACAATGAGCAGTTCTTC.

The CDR3 region has the DNA TGCGCCAGCAGCTTGGGACAGGCGAGCTCCTACGAGCAGTACTTC. Protein: CASSLGQASSYEQYF. The rearrangement joins TRBV5-1 to TRBJ2-7; possibly TRBD1 for D (6 bases). The CDR3 extends over 15 amino acids. Germline CDR1 reads SGHRS; CDR2 reads YFSETQ. The V end was cut by 0 bases, the J end by 0 bases, with 10 bases between.

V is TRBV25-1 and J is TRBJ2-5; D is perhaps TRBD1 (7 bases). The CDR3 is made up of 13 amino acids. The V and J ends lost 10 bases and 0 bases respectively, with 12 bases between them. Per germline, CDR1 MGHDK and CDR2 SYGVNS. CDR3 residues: CATGGTDQETQYF. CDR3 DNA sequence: TGTGCCACCGGAGGGACAGACCAAGAGACCCAGTACTTC.

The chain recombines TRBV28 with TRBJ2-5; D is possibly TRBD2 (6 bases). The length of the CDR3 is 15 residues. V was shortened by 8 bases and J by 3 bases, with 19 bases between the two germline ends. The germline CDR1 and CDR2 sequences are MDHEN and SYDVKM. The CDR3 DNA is TGTGCCAGCCGGGAGTTAGGGGTAGAGAAAGAGACCCAGTACTTC. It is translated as CASRELGVEKETQYF.

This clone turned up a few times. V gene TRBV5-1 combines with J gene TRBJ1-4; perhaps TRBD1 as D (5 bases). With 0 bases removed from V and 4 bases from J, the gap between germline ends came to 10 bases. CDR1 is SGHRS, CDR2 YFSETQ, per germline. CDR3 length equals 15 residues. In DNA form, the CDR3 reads TGCGCCAGCAGCTTGGGGTGGCAGGGTAATGAAAAACTGTTTTTT. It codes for CASSLGWQGNEKLFF.